This T cell receptor (beta chain) was documented in a study of breast tumors, draining lymph nodes, adjacent tissues. Samples came from axillary lymph nodes draining the breast cancer. General study findings and limits: Luminal-like breast cancer showed significantly higher tumor–nontumor repertoire similarity than basal-like.

This clonotype was seen ten or more times. Its cognate antigen is unknown. Each CDR3 protein gets one entry after TCRdb re-called the multiplex PCR reads with MiXCR. The sample includes 150,000 to 200,000 distinct CDR3 sequences, roughly a third of them seen just once. The CDR3 runs to 21 residues. Per germline, CDR1 SGHNT and CDR2 YENEEA. The junction had 16 bases not matched to a gene; V was cut back by 5 bases and J by 0 bases. This sequence originates from a female donor with breast cancer. Some clones in this sample may be carry-over from other donors' samples. The J gene is TRBJ2-6, the V gene TRBV11-3; 10 bases agree with TRBD1. Sequencing was performed on axillary lymph node tissue. The DNA for the CDR3 is TGTGCCAGCAGCACGAACCCCCGGGACAGGGGACTGAACTCTGGGGCCAACGTCCTGACTTTC. Translation: CASSTNPRDRGLNSGANVLTF.